The T cell receptor beta chain under discussion was sequenced for a study of T cell repertoires in cytomegalovirus infection. TCRdb processed the reads anew with MiXCR; each CDR3 protein has one entry. The table records approximately 170,000 distinct CDR3 sequences, roughly a sixth of them present only once. Germline V gene sequence: CDR1 MNHEY, CDR2 SMNVEV (reference sequence). The CDR3 extends over 12 amino acids. The ends were cut back, 10 bases at V and 4 bases at J, with 8 bases in the middle. The sequence was obtained from a human donor in good health (CMV status not recorded). Some clones in this sample may be carry-over from other donors' samples. The specimen was CD8+ T cells from PBMCs. The rearrangement uses TRBV27 and TRBJ2-6; D call uncertain. CDR3 in DNA: TGTGCCACCCTAGGGGGGGCCAACGTCCTGACTTTC. Its protein product is CATLGGANVLTF.